Here is one T cell receptor (beta chain) with its context. Measured with immunoSEQ multiplex PCR; TCRdb has only the in-frame clones, and not every one. The sample holds about 160,000 clones, 80% to 90% seen once. Germline trimming cut 3 bases from V and 2 bases from J; bases unmatched to any gene: 5. CDR1 is LNHNV, CDR2 YYDKDF, per germline (reference sequence). There are 16 residues in the CDR3. This sample was included in a study of control samples from healthy donors and cancer patients. The sequenced material came from blood. This sequence joins TRBV15 and TRBJ2-3; 10 bases agree with TRBD2. This TCR derives from a man aged 25 to 45 in good health. This CDR3 is CATSSRTSGNTDTQYF. CDR3 bases: TGTGCCACCAGCAGCCGGACTAGCGGAAACACAGATACGCAGTATTTT.